This record looks at one T cell receptor (beta chain) sequence and its context. The data are from a study of blood T cell repertoires in COVID-19. On the study more broadly: Material from acute and convalescent COVID-19 was sourced from the United States, Italy and Spain.

Some clones are missing from TCRdb's copy, which holds only in-frame ones; the method was immunoSEQ multiplex PCR. The sample has about 300,000 clones; roughly 84% are singletons. Seattle patient enrollment occurred during active infection, with longitudinal follow-up thereafter. The receptor's source is a human donor with COVID-19, enrolled during active disease. The donor label of this sample is uncertain. Source material: peripheral blood.

This chain's CDR3 is CASSQNRGIGEKLFF. CDR3 nucleotide sequence: TGCGCCAGCAGCCAAAACAGGGGAATTGGTGAAAAACTGTTTTTT. The gene calls are TRBV4-3 and TRBJ1-4, with 7 bases identical to TRBD1. Germline CDR1 reads LGHNA; CDR2 reads YSLEER. This CDR3 has 15 residues. J lost 7 bases, V lost 2 bases, and 7 bases had no gene match.